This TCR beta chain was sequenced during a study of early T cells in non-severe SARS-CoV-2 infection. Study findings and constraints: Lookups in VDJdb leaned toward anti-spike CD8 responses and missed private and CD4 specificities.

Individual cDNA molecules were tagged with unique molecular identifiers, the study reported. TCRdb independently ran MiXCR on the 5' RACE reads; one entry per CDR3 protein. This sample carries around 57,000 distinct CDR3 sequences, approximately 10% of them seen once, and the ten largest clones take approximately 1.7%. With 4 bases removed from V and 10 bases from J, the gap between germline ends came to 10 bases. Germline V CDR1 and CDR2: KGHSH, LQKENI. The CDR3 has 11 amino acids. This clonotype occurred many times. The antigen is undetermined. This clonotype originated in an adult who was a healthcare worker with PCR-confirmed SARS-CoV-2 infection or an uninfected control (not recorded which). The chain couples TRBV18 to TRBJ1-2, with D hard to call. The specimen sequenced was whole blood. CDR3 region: CASSRAELYTF. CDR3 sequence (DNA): TGTGCCAGCTCACGGGCGGAACTCTACACCTTC.